This TCR beta chain was identified during a study of post-analysis software for immune sequencing data. This CDR3 spans 14 amino acids. V shed 1 base and J shed 2 bases, with 11 bases lying between them. Germline values: CDR1 DFQATT, CDR2 SNEGSKA (reference sequence). Study findings and constraints: Included in a set of roughly five TRBV segments more frequent in patients than controls were TRBV5-6, TRBV5-1 and TRBV20-1. Diversity measured as normalized Chao1 was significantly lower in multiple sclerosis patients than in controls.

Only a few counts were recorded for this clonotype. What it recognizes is unknown. TCR beta cDNA libraries included unique molecular identifiers. There were roughly 0.85 to 11 million T cells, and roughly 0.5 million cDNA molecules came from them. TCRdb redid the calling of the PCR reads with MiXCR, one entry per CDR3 protein. The data contain roughly 540,000 distinct CDR3 sequences, around 31% of them singletons. The V call is TRBV20-1, the J call TRBJ2-5; possibly TRBD1 for D (5 bases). This clonotype was sampled from a girl aged 2-17 years with multiple sclerosis. Sequenced sample: blood. The chain's CDR3 is CSARGMTAQETQYF. The DNA for the CDR3 is TGCAGTGCTAGAGGAATGACAGCTCAAGAGACCCAGTACTTC.